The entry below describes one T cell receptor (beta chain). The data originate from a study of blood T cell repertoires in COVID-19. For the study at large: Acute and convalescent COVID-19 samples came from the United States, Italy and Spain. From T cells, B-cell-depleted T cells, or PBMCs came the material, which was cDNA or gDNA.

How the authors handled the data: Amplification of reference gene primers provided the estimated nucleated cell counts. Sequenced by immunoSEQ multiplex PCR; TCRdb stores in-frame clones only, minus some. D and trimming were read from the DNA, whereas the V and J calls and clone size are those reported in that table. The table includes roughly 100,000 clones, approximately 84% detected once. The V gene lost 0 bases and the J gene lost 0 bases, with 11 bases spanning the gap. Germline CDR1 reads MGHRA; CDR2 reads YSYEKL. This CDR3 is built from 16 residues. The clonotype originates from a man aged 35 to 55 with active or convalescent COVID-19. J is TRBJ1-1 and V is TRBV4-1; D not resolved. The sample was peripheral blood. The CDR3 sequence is CASSQDPTVVNTEAFF. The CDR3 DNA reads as TGCGCCAGCAGCCAAGATCCCACAGTAGTGAACACTGAAGCTTTCTTT.